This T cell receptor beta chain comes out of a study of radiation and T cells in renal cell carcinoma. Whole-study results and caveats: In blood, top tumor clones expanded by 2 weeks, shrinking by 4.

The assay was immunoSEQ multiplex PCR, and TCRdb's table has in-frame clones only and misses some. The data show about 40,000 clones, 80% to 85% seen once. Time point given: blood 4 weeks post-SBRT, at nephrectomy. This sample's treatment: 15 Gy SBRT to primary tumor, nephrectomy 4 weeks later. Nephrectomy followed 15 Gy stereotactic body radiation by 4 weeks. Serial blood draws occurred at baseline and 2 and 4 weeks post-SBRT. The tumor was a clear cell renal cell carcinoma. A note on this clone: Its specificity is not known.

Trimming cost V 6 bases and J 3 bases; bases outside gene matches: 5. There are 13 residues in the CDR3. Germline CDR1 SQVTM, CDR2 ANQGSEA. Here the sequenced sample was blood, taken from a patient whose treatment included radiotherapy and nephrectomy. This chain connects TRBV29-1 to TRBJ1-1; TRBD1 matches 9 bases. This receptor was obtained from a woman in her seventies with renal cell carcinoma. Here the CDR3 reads CSVQGARYTEAFF. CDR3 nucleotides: TGCAGCGTACAGGGGGCGCGGTACACTGAAGCTTTCTTT.